The next 19 T cell receptor beta chains were all read from a single sample in a study of blood T cells in healthy people across ages. A J-beta primer mix and a sample-barcoded 5' primer were used in a second PCR of roughly 6 to 12 cycles. TCRdb itself ran the 5' RACE reads through MiXCR, one entry per CDR3 protein. Among approximately 1.5 million distinct CDR3 sequences listed, almost 35% were seen once. The sequencing sample was made of blood. The receptor source for this set is a woman younger than 45 in good health.

This sequence joins TRBV20-1 and TRBJ2-2; 10 nucleotides agree with TRBD1. Germline assignment: CDR1 DFQATT and CDR2 SNEGSKA (reference sequence). The CDR3 is 16 residues long. The J segment lost 5 bases and the V segment lost 2 bases, leaving 8 bases of the junction unmatched. CDR3 sequence (DNA): TGCAGTGCTAGACCCTGGGACAGGGGAGAAACCGGGGAGCTGTTTTTT. Residues: CSARPWDRGETGELFF.

This clonotype was detected only a few times. The chain uses TRBV3-1 and TRBJ2-5, with 9 bases fitting TRBD2. TRBJ2-7 explains the end of the DNA better; the J call may be wrong. Germline-derived CDR1 and CDR2 are LGHDT and YNNKEL (reference sequence). This CDR3 spans 14 amino acids. For the CDR3, the DNA is TGTGCCAGCAGCCAATATAGCGGGAGCCACGAGCAGTACTTC. It encodes CASSQYSGSHEQYF.

The rearrangement joins TRBV7-9 to TRBJ2-5; D perhaps matches TRBD1 (5 bases). Trimming pared 3 bases from V and 1 base from J, leaving 12 bases between. This CDR3 is built from 15 residues. Germline V lookup: CDR1 SEHNR, CDR2 FQNEAQ (reference sequence). The CDR3 spells CASSFLPGIQETQYF. The CDR3 coding sequence is TGTGCCAGCAGCTTTCTCCCAGGGATCCAAGAGACCCAGTACTTC.

V is TRBV28 and J is TRBJ2-1; 7 bases agree with TRBD2. The J call may be faulty, since TRBJ2-7 better matches the DNA end. CDR1 and CDR2 from the germline V gene are MDHEN and SYDVKM. This CDR3 contains 15 residues. The CDR3 DNA follows: TGTGCCAGCAGTTCGCCCGGCGGGAGCCCCTACGAGCAGTACTTC. This encodes CASSSPGGSPYEQYF.

V and J are TRBV15 and TRBJ2-4; 9 bases fit TRBD1. J gave up 0 bases and V 5 bases, and 2 bases lay outside the gene matches. CDR3 length equals 15 residues. Germline V gene lookup returns CDR1 LNHNV and CDR2 YYDKDF (reference sequence). The CDR3 bases are TGTGCCACCAGCCGGGACAGGGTAGCCAAAAACATTCAGTACTTC. Translation: CATSRDRVAKNIQYF.

The V and J genes are TRBV12-3 or TRBV12-4 and TRBJ2-7, with TRBD1 matching 9 bases. Unmatched junction bases numbered 6, after V lost 3 bases and J lost 3 bases. This CDR3 is built from 15 residues. This CDR3 reads CASSLGGGQGYEQYF. The CDR3 DNA reads as TGTGCCAGCAGTTTGGGGGGGGGACAGGGCTACGAGCAGTACTTC.

This clonotype was detected only a few times. DNA for the CDR3: TGCGCCAGCGGCAACAGGGGGATTGGCGAGCAGTACTTC. The encoded protein is CASGNRGIGEQYF. The chain combines TRBV5-1 with TRBJ2-4; 8 nucleotides line up with TRBD1. The DNA end is more similar to TRBJ2-7, so the J call may be wrong. Germline lookup yields CDR1 SGHRS and CDR2 YFSETQ. The CDR3 contains 13 residues.

The chain carries TRBV7-9 and TRBJ2-1; 9 positions agree with TRBD2. V lost 4 bases and J lost 0; bases outside the gene matches: 10. Per germline, CDR1 SEHNR and CDR2 FQNEAQ (reference sequence). The CDR3 consists of 18 residues. Written as DNA, the CDR3 is TGTGCCAGCAGCTCCCGTCCCCGGCGGGAGGGCTCCTACAATGAGCAGTTCTTC. Protein: CASSSRPRREGSYNEQFF.

V and J are TRBV7-9 and TRBJ2-2; the D call may be TRBD1 or TRBD2 (5 bases each). CDR3 length equals 15 residues. Trimming left V 3 bases short and J 2 bases short, with 10 bases between. Germline loops: CDR1 SEHNR, CDR2 FQNEAQ (reference sequence). CDR3 coding DNA: TGTGCCAGCAGCTTGGGACGTCATAACACCGGGGAGCTGTTTTTT. It translates to CASSLGRHNTGELFF.

J is TRBJ1-1 and V is TRBV6-1; D ambiguous. From germline, CDR1 is MNHNS and CDR2 SASEGT. CDR3 length: 15 residues. Trimming stripped 7 bases from V and 0 bases from J, with 15 bases between. The CDR3 sequence is CASKGQSLLNTEAFF. The CDR3 DNA follows: TGTGCCAGCAAAGGCCAATCCTTACTGAACACTGAAGCTTTCTTT.

This chain joins TRBV3-1 and TRBJ1-4; 7 positions match TRBD1. The V gene's germline CDR1 is LGHDT and CDR2 YNNKEL (reference sequence). Trimming removed 0 bases from V and 0 bases from J; junction bases left unmatched: 7. The CDR3 runs to 18 residues. Here the CDR3 reads CASSQDRMGTATNEKLFF. The CDR3 DNA follows: TGTGCCAGCAGCCAAGATCGTATGGGGACAGCAACTAATGAAAAACTGTTTTTT.

This clonotype has at least ten counts. V and J are TRBV20-1 and TRBJ1-6; D gene uncertain. Germline assignment: CDR1 DFQATT and CDR2 SNEGSKA (reference sequence). The V gene lost 0 bases and the J gene lost 7 bases, with 10 bases spanning the gap. This CDR3 is built from 14 residues. The chain's CDR3 is CSAREPSFNSPLHF. The CDR3 DNA reads as TGCAGTGCTAGAGAACCGAGTTTCAATTCACCCCTCCACTTT.

Only one count was recorded for this clonotype. Relative to the germline gene, one junction end is altered; a read error may explain this. The chain uses TRBV3-1 and TRBJ1-2, with 8 nucleotides matching TRBD1. The CDR3 runs 14 residues. CDR1 is LGHDT and CDR2 is YNNKEL in the germline V gene (reference sequence). CDR3 in amino acids: CAGRAGQGPYGYTF. In nucleotides, the CDR3 is TGTGCCGGCAGAGCAGGACAGGGCCCCTATGGCTACACCTTC.

The chain is built from TRBV20-1 and TRBJ1-6, with D unclear. The CDR3 consists of 15 residues. Trimming stripped 0 bases from V and 8 bases from J, with 14 bases between. CDR1 and CDR2 from the germline V gene are DFQATT and SNEGSKA (reference sequence). The CDR3 DNA reads as TGCAGTGCTAGAGATTTCGGCAGGCGAGATTCACCCCTCCACTTT. Protein product: CSARDFGRRDSPLHF.

The V gene is TRBV15, the J gene TRBJ2-5, with D perhaps being TRBD1 or TRBD2 (5 bases each). The V gene lost 5 bases and the J gene lost 13 bases, with 17 bases spanning the gap. Germline CDR1 and CDR2: LNHNV and YYDKDF (reference sequence). CDR3 length equals 12 residues. The CDR3 region has the DNA TGTGCCACCAGCGGGGTTCGGGACGACCCGTACTTC. Its protein is CATSGVRDDPYF.

This clonotype was counted a few times. The V and J genes are TRBV7-8 and TRBJ2-1, with unresolved D. The CDR3 covers 15 residues. Trimming stripped 5 bases from V and 5 bases from J, with 16 bases between. Per germline, CDR1 SGHVS and CDR2 FQNEAQ. For the CDR3, the DNA is TGTGCCAGCAGCCTCCGAGGAGCCGCGGACAATGAGCAGTTCTTC. Protein: CASSLRGAADNEQFF.

This clonotype has only a few counts. The J gene is TRBJ1-5, the V gene TRBV24-1, with D unclear. The CDR3 runs 13 residues. The V end lost 8 bases, the J end lost 0 bases, and 7 bases lay between the germline ends. Germline V gives CDR1 KGHDR, CDR2 SFDVKD. CDR3 protein: CATIHVSNQPQHF. The CDR3 bases are TGTGCCACCATTCACGTTAGCAATCAGCCCCAGCATTTT.

This chain uses TRBV2 with TRBJ2-1, with TRBD2 identical over 11 bases. CDR3 size: 15 residues. With V trimmed by 3 bases and J by 6 bases, 4 bases remained unmatched. The germline V gene encodes CDR1 SNHLY and CDR2 FYNNEI. CDR3 sequence: CASSESSGGANEQFF. CDR3 nucleotides: TGTGCCAGCAGTGAGAGTAGCGGGGGGGCCAATGAGCAGTTCTTC.

The rearrangement uses TRBV7-2 and TRBJ1-2; D gene unclear. Germline V CDR1 and CDR2: SGHTA, FQGNSA. This CDR3 has 14 residues. Trimming cost V 6 bases and J 3 bases, with 14 bases left between them. The CDR3 spells CASRRLSVDYGYTF. CDR3 nucleotides: TGTGCCAGCAGACGTTTGTCAGTAGACTATGGCTACACCTTC.